One and the same sample provided the 30 T cell receptor beta chains below, sequenced in a study of blood T cell repertoires in COVID-19. The table came from immunoSEQ multiplex PCR; TCRdb's copy has only in-frame clones and leaves some out. Of 200,000 to 250,000 clones in the sample, about 85% were seen once. The sample was peripheral blood. The receptors here all came from a man aged 40-50 years with acute or convalescent COVID-19.

This clone was recorded only once. This chain uses TRBV7-2 with TRBJ2-3, with a possible D match to TRBD1 (6 bases). Germline V gene data show CDR1 as SGHTA and CDR2 as FQGNSA. This CDR3 contains 15 residues. Deletions cut 2 bases from V and 0 bases from J, with 9 bases between. The CDR3 region has the DNA TGTGCCAGCAGCTTAACAGGGTCTAGCACAGATACGCAGTATTTT. This gives the protein CASSLTGSSTDTQYF. The complete variable domain, with remaining parts taken from reference TRBV7-2 and TRBJ2-3, reads GAGVSQSPSNKVTEKGKDVELRCDPISGHTALYWYRQSLGQGLEFLIYFQGNSAPDKSGLPSDRFSAERTGGSVSTLTIQRTQQEDSAVYLCASSLTGSSTDTQYFGPGTRLTVL.

The rearrangement links TRBV19 to TRBJ1-5; 8 bases match TRBD1. Germline V gene sequence: CDR1 LNHDA, CDR2 SQIVND (reference sequence). V gave up 1 base and J gave up 6 bases; unmatched junction bases: 8. The CDR3 has 16 residues. The CDR3 here is CASSIAARGLGQPQHF. The CDR3 bases are TGTGCCAGTAGTATAGCGGCCAGGGGGCTCGGTCAGCCCCAGCATTTT.

In this sample, this clone turned up once. V gene TRBV9 combines with J gene TRBJ1-6, with 7 nucleotides matching TRBD1. The CDR3 length is 14 residues. The V gene end was trimmed by 5 bases and the J gene end by 7 bases; junction bases not matched to a gene: 6. Germline CDR1 reads SGDLS; CDR2 reads YYNGEE. This CDR3 reads CASRAGTENSPLHF. The DNA of the CDR3 is TGTGCCAGCAGGGCCGGGACAGAAAATTCACCCCTCCACTTT.

The chain employs TRBV14 and TRBJ1-3; D unresolved. V shed 1 base and J shed 0 bases, with 4 bases lying between them. This CDR3 is built from 14 residues. Germline V CDR1 and CDR2: SGHDN, FVKESK. Written as DNA, the CDR3 is TGTGCCAGCAGCCAAGCGGGCTCTGGAAACACCATATATTTT. Protein product: CASSQAGSGNTIYF.

The chain uses TRBV9 and TRBJ1-2; a weak D match, TRBD1 (5 bases). The V gene's germline CDR1 is SGDLS and CDR2 YYNGEE. The CDR3 contains 15 residues. Trimming removed 1 base from V and 5 bases from J, with 15 bases in between. The chain's CDR3 is CASSVLGASPYGYTF. CDR3 DNA: TGTGCCAGCAGCGTACTTGGGGCCTCCCCATATGGCTACACCTTC.

This clone came up a few times. J is TRBJ2-1 and V is TRBV9; weak D call: TRBD1 (5 bases). Germline V gene data show CDR1 as SGDLS and CDR2 as YYNGEE. The CDR3 loop spans 16 amino acids. Trimming cost V 2 bases and J 0 bases, with 12 bases left between them. The CDR3 DNA reads as TGTGCCAGCAGCGTTTCTGGACATGTCTCCTACAATGAGCAGTTCTTC. It specifies CASSVSGHVSYNEQFF.

As for this clone: A junction boundary mismatches the germline segment, possibly from a read error. The genes are TRBV5-1 and TRBJ1-2; TRBD1 agrees at 11 bases. The CDR3 covers 14 residues. Germline CDR1 reads SGHRS; CDR2 reads YFSETQ. DNA for the CDR3: TGCGCCAGCAGGTTGGGACAGGGGGTCGGTGGCTACACCTTC. Its translation: CASRLGQGVGGYTF.

This chain links TRBV6-5 with TRBJ2-4; D is possibly TRBD1 (5 bases). The CDR3 covers 15 residues. The ends were cut back, 6 bases at V and 0 bases at J, with 12 bases in the middle. From germline, CDR1 is MNHEY and CDR2 SVGAGI. The CDR3 DNA reads as TGTGCCAGCAGGGGTACAGGTCTAGCCAAAAACATTCAGTACTTC. Translating gives CASRGTGLAKNIQYF.

This clone was counted once. The rearrangement joins TRBV11-2 to TRBJ2-7; possible D gene TRBD1, 6 bases. This CDR3 has 17 residues. Germline loops: CDR1 SGHAT, CDR2 FQNNGV. Between the trimmed V and J ends, which lost 1 base and 1 base, there was a span of 17 bases. CDR3 DNA sequence: TGTGCCAGCAGCTTAGGGTTCGGTCAGGGGCGGTCCTACGAGCAGTACTTC. This sequence encodes CASSLGFGQGRSYEQYF.

The chain carries TRBV5-4 and TRBJ2-3; D perhaps matches TRBD2 (7 bases). The germline gives CDR1 SGHNT, CDR2 YYREEE (reference sequence). CDR3 length: 15 amino acids. Deletions cut 6 bases from V and 2 bases from J, with 16 bases between. CDR3 in amino acids: CASTPHGGLTDTQYF. The DNA for the CDR3 is TGTGCCAGCACCCCCCACGGGGGGCTCACAGATACGCAGTATTTT.

The chain combines TRBV28 with TRBJ1-2; 10 bases align to TRBD1. J gave up 3 bases and V 3 bases, and 10 bases lay outside the gene matches. The CDR3 length is 17 residues. Germline CDR1 and CDR2: MDHEN and SYDVKM. CDR3 nucleotide sequence: TGTGCCAGCAGTTTGACAGGGGGCGCTTCAGTTGACTATGGCTACACCTTC. Translation gives CASSLTGGASVDYGYTF.

The rearrangement uses TRBV3-1 (or the pseudogene TRBV3-2) and TRBJ2-3; a possible D gene is TRBD2 (6 bases). This CDR3 is 16 amino acids long. CDR1 is LGHDT and CDR2 is YNNKEL in the germline V gene (reference sequence). Trimming shortened V by 2 bases and J by 0 bases, and 12 bases separated the two germline ends. The CDR3 here is CASSQLGTPSTDTQYF. The CDR3 DNA reads as TGTGCCAGCAGCCAATTAGGGACTCCTAGCACAGATACGCAGTATTTT.

The chain has TRBV28 and TRBJ2-7, with TRBD1 as a possible D gene (5 bases). The CDR3 has 15 residues. V was cut by 5 bases and J by 4 bases, with 18 bases left in between. CDR1 is MDHEN and CDR2 is SYDVKM in the germline V gene. CDR3 nucleotide sequence: TGTGCCAGCAGTATAGCCGTCGGACAAAGGTACGAGCAGTACTTC. Its translation is CASSIAVGQRYEQYF.

The genes are TRBV11-3 and TRBJ2-1; 7 bases match TRBD1. This CDR3 has 16 residues. Trimming at V came to 3 bases and at J to 4 bases, leaving 9 bases not matched to a gene. Germline V lookup: CDR1 SGHNT, CDR2 YENEEA. The DNA of the CDR3 is TGTGCCAGCAGCTTGGTTGGGCGGACAGGATACAATGAGCAGTTCTTC. Amino acid sequence: CASSLVGRTGYNEQFF.

The chain joins TRBV7-2 to TRBJ2-5, with TRBD1 identical over 8 bases. The CDR3 totals 14 residues. Germline trimming cut 6 bases from V and 7 bases from J; bases unmatched to any gene: 10. Germline CDR1 is SGHTA and CDR2 is FQGNSA. The CDR3 sequence: CASSQDRAERTQYF. CDR3 nucleotides: TGTGCCAGCAGTCAGGACAGGGCGGAACGGACCCAGTACTTC.

The gene calls are TRBV6-5 and TRBJ2-7; 7 bases match TRBD1. The CDR3 has 12 residues. Germline trimming cut 8 bases from V and 3 bases from J; bases unmatched to any gene: 4. The germline V gene has CDR1 MNHEY and CDR2 SVGAGI. The CDR3 sequence: CASLGQLYEQYF. The DNA of the CDR3 is TGTGCCAGCTTGGGACAGCTCTACGAGCAGTACTTC.

The rearrangement uses TRBV5-4 and TRBJ1-1, with a possible D match to TRBD1 (6 bases). The germline gives CDR1 SGHNT, CDR2 YYREEE (reference sequence). The CDR3 length is 16 residues. Trimming took off 6 bases at V and 0 bases at J, with 18 bases between the two ends. CDR3 protein: CASTSPGEALNTEAFF. The CDR3 bases are TGTGCCAGCACCTCCCCAGGGGAAGCCTTGAACACTGAAGCTTTCTTT.

The CDR3 loop reads CASTILRGRSEAFF. The DNA for the CDR3 is TGTGCCAGCACCATTCTCAGGGGGCGAAGTGAAGCTTTCTTT. The chain carries TRBV2 and TRBJ1-1; 8 positions match TRBD1. There are 14 residues in the CDR3. V trimming: 7 bases; J trimming: 7 bases; junction bases outside the gene matches: 11. The germline V gene encodes CDR1 SNHLY and CDR2 FYNNEI.

The rearrangement uses TRBV12-5 and TRBJ1-5; possibly TRBD1 for D (5 bases). V dropped 0 bases and J dropped 3 bases, with 18 bases sitting between them. The CDR3 length is 18 residues. Looked up from germline, CDR1 is LGHNT and CDR2 is FRNRAP. The CDR3 DNA sequence: TGTGCTAGTGGTTTGGTCCTTGGGGGAGGTAGGAACAATCAGCCCCAGCATTTT. As protein: CASGLVLGGGRNNQPQHF.

The chain joins TRBV5-1 to TRBJ1-1, with D possibly matching TRBD1 (5 bases). Germline CDR1 and CDR2: SGHRS and YFSETQ. V lost 0 bases and J lost 2, with 8 bases in between. The CDR3 is 14 residues long. This CDR3 reads CASSLEGTNTEAFF. The CDR3, as DNA: TGCGCCAGCAGCTTGGAAGGGACTAACACTGAAGCTTTCTTT. The full variable domain, its missing parts supplied by reference TRBV5-1 and TRBJ1-1, is KAGVTQTPRYLIKTRGQQVTLSCSPISGHRSVSWYQQTPGQGLQFLFEYFSETQRNKGNFPGRFSGRQFSNSRSEMNVSTLELGDSALYLCASSLEGTNTEAFFGQGTRLTVV.

J is TRBJ2-5 and V is TRBV7-2; D is ambiguous. The V gene lost 6 bases and the J gene lost 1 base, with 15 bases spanning the gap. Germline assignment: CDR1 SGHTA and CDR2 FQGNSA. CDR3 length: 15 amino acids. CDR3 in DNA: TGTGCCAGCAGTATAAACTCGGGTCTCCAAGAGACCCAGTACTTC. Protein product: CASSINSGLQETQYF.

The J gene is TRBJ2-7, the V gene TRBV27; 8 nucleotides agree with TRBD2. V gave up 5 bases and J gave up 3 bases; unmatched junction bases: 12. CDR3 length: 16 residues. Per germline, CDR1 MNHEY and CDR2 SMNVEV (reference sequence). The CDR3 bases are TGTGCCAGCAGTCCTCTAGCGAGCGGGAGAAACTACGAGCAGTACTTC. Translation: CASSPLASGRNYEQYF.

This chain links TRBV4-1 with TRBJ2-3; weak D call: TRBD2 (6 bases). In germline, CDR1 is MGHRA, CDR2 YSYEKL. Trimming shortened V by 4 bases and J by 0 bases, and 14 bases separated the two germline ends. The CDR3 covers 16 residues. The CDR3 coding sequence is TGCGCCAGCAGCCCCCGTGAAGGGACTAGCACAGATACGCAGTATTTT. It yields the protein CASSPREGTSTDTQYF.

V gene TRBV24-1 combines with J gene TRBJ2-1; TRBD2 matches at 7 bases. There are 17 residues in the CDR3. V gave up 3 bases and J gave up 4 bases; unmatched junction bases: 11. Germline loops: CDR1 KGHDR, CDR2 SFDVKD. CDR3 amino acids: CATSDAKRGYGYNEQFF. The CDR3, as DNA: TGTGCCACCAGTGATGCCAAGCGGGGATACGGTTACAATGAGCAGTTCTTC.

This clone has a handful of counts. This chain joins TRBV28 and TRBJ1-2, with a weak D call TRBD1 (6 bases). Germline CDR1 and CDR2: MDHEN and SYDVKM. Trimming pared 7 bases from V and 7 bases from J, leaving 19 bases between. The CDR3 sequence is 14 residues long. The CDR3 here is CASTPGPGVSGYTF. The CDR3 DNA reads as TGTGCCAGCACCCCAGGGCCAGGGGTAAGTGGCTACACCTTC.

J is TRBJ1-6 and V is TRBV6-6; TRBD1 aligns across 7 bases. This CDR3 contains 15 residues. Trimming took 11 bases from V and 5 from J; bases not matched to a gene: 12. Germline V gives CDR1 MNHNY, CDR2 SVGAGI (reference sequence). The CDR3 loop is CASLRDSTNNSPLHF. CDR3 DNA sequence: TGTGCCTCTCTACGGGACAGTACGAATAATTCACCCCTCCACTTT.

The chain combines TRBV29-1 with TRBJ2-3; perhaps TRBD2 as D (6 bases). Germline-derived CDR1 and CDR2 are SQVTM and ANQGSEA. The CDR3 spans 13 residues. Deletions cut 6 bases from V and 4 bases from J, with 14 bases between. The CDR3 nucleotides are TGCAGCGTGGGGCGGGCGGGGCCAGATACGCAGTATTTT. This gives the protein CSVGRAGPDTQYF.

This chain joins TRBV11-2 and TRBJ1-4; no clear D. V dropped 5 bases and J dropped 8 bases, with 18 bases sitting between them. The CDR3 extends over 15 amino acids. Germline lookup yields CDR1 SGHAT and CDR2 FQNNGV. For the CDR3, the DNA is TGTGCCAGCAGCGTCTCCGGCGGCGGGTGGGAAAAACTGTTTTTT. Protein product: CASSVSGGGWEKLFF.

The chain links TRBV5-4 to TRBJ2-1; 10 bases are shared with TRBD2. Per the germline V gene, CDR1 is SGHNT and CDR2 is YYREEE (reference sequence). This CDR3 has 19 residues. The V segment lost 6 bases and the J segment 9 bases; nucleotides outside the gene matches: 24. This CDR3 is CASTPNGLAALPGVGEQFF. The CDR3 coding sequence is TGTGCCAGCACCCCGAACGGACTAGCGGCTCTCCCCGGGGTAGGTGAGCAGTTCTTC.

This clone was found a few times. The chain combines TRBV5-1 with TRBJ1-2; D is undetermined. Germline lookup yields CDR1 SGHRS and CDR2 YFSETQ. The V end was cut by 2 bases, the J end by 0 bases, with 5 bases between. CDR3 size: 13 residues. As DNA, the CDR3 is TGCGCCAGCAGCTTTGGCACTAACTATGGCTACACCTTC. Amino acid sequence: CASSFGTNYGYTF.